These 24 T cell receptor beta chains originate from one sample sequenced in a study of response to subunit inactivated influenza vaccine. Via MiXCR, TCRdb re-called the RT-PCR reads, giving one row per CDR3 protein. The sample holds under 750,000 distinct CDR3 sequences, approximately 12% seen once. Specimen: PBMCs from blood, collected on the day of vaccination. These TCRs come from a man over 45 who received an inactivated influenza vaccine.

This clonotype turned up a few times. The chain couples TRBV12-3 or TRBV12-4 to TRBJ1-2, with 8 bases identical to TRBD1. Trimming took 1 base from V and 3 from J; bases not matched to a gene: 4. The CDR3 has 15 residues. For the CDR3, the DNA is TGTGCCAGCAGTTTAGTAGGGGGACAGGACTATGGCTACACCTTC. It translates to CASSLVGGQDYGYTF.

This clonotype showed up many times. CDR3 amino acids: CASSPGSAGASDTQYF. CDR3 nucleotides: TGTGCCAGCAGCCCCGGGTCGGCAGGGGCTTCAGATACGCAGTATTTT. This rearrangement joins TRBV12-3 or TRBV12-4 to TRBJ2-3; D might be TRBD1 (6 bases). This CDR3 is 16 amino acids long. Trimming pared 6 bases from V and 4 bases from J, leaving 20 bases between.

This clonotype came up many times. This chain joins TRBV12-3 or TRBV12-4 and TRBJ2-3; TRBD1 agrees at 9 bases. This CDR3 contains 15 residues. J was trimmed by 3 bases and V by 6 bases; bases with no gene match: 7. Written as DNA, the CDR3 is TGTGCCAGCAGCCAGACAGGGGGTAGGACAGATACGCAGTATTTT. Amino acids: CASSQTGGRTDTQYF.

This clonotype was counted a few times. CDR3 sequence reads: CAISESLRTYEQYF. The CDR3 nucleotides read TGTGCCATCAGTGAATCTCTAAGGACCTACGAGCAGTACTTC. V is TRBV10-3 and J is TRBJ2-7, with D uncertain. This CDR3 is 14 amino acids long. Germline V CDR1 and CDR2: ENHRY, SYGVKD. V gave up 3 bases and J gave up 2 bases, with 11 bases separating them.

This clonotype has ten or more counts. This chain uses TRBV12-3 or TRBV12-4 with TRBJ2-2; TRBD1 matches at 8 bases. This CDR3 region has 16 residues. V lost 6 bases, J lost 4 bases, and 10 bases stayed unmatched. The CDR3 DNA reads TGTGCCAGCAGGGAAGGACAGGGCTTCCGCACCGGGGAGCTGTTTTTT. Protein product: CASREGQGFRTGELFF.

This clonotype has at least ten counts. The J gene is TRBJ1-2, the V gene TRBV5-1, with TRBD1 identical over 7 bases. Per germline, CDR1 SGHRS and CDR2 YFSETQ. Trimming took 4 bases from V and 0 from J; bases not matched to a gene: 9. The CDR3 runs to 16 residues. The DNA of the CDR3 is TGCGCCAGCAGCCCCGGGACAGCCTCTACTAACTATGGCTACACCTTC. Protein product: CASSPGTASTNYGYTF.

This clonotype came up a few times. CDR3 nucleotides: TGTGCCAGCAGCTTACAACCTCTAGCCAAAAACATTCAGTACTTC. It translates to CASSLQPLAKNIQYF. The chain employs TRBV11-2 and TRBJ2-4; no clear D. From germline, CDR1 is SGHAT and CDR2 FQNNGV. This CDR3 region has 15 residues. Trimming cost V 2 bases and J 0 bases, with 8 bases left between them.

This clonotype was picked up a small number of times. The chain recombines TRBV20-1 with TRBJ2-7; possible D gene TRBD2, 6 bases. V dropped 8 bases and J dropped 3 bases, with 14 bases sitting between them. The CDR3 consists of 12 residues. The germline V gene has CDR1 DFQATT and CDR2 SNEGSKA (reference sequence). The chain's CDR3 is CSPTSILYEQYF. The DNA for the CDR3 is TGCAGTCCCACTAGCATCCTCTACGAGCAGTACTTC.

The V gene is TRBV28, the J gene TRBJ2-1; possible D gene TRBD2, 6 bases. The CDR3 has 15 amino acids. Trimming took 3 bases from V and 4 from J, leaving 13 bases between them. Germline-derived CDR1 and CDR2 are MDHEN and SYDVKM. CDR3 sequence reads: CASSLGGTRYNEQFF. The DNA of the CDR3 is TGTGCCAGCAGTTTGGGCGGGACTCGGTACAATGAGCAGTTCTTC.

This rearrangement joins TRBV20-1 to TRBJ2-2; D is undetermined. This CDR3 has 14 amino acids. Germline V gene sequence: CDR1 DFQATT, CDR2 SNEGSKA (reference sequence). With 2 bases removed from V and 2 bases from J, the gap between germline ends came to 9 bases. The DNA for the CDR3 is TGCAGTGCTAGAAGGCAGACAAACACCGGGGAGCTGTTTTTT. Encoded protein: CSARRQTNTGELFF.

The V call is TRBV6-5, the J call TRBJ2-2; D call uncertain. The CDR3 runs to 13 residues. CDR1 is MNHEY and CDR2 is SVGAGI in the germline V gene. V was shortened by 2 bases and J by 6 bases, with 7 bases between the two germline ends. The CDR3 is CASSYVVAGELFF. In DNA form, the CDR3 reads TGTGCCAGCAGTTACGTTGTTGCCGGGGAGCTGTTTTTT.

This clonotype was detected a few times. The chain couples TRBV15 to TRBJ2-3; D uncertain. The V end was cut by 0 bases, the J end by 6 bases, with 16 bases between. This CDR3 is built from 16 residues. Germline V gives CDR1 LNHNV, CDR2 YYDKDF (reference sequence). This chain's CDR3 is CATSRDQRTFADTQYF. The CDR3 coding sequence is TGTGCCACCAGCAGAGATCAGCGAACCTTCGCCGATACGCAGTATTTT.

The sample holds many counts of this clonotype. The chain is built from TRBV5-1 and TRBJ2-5; no clear D gene. The CDR3 totals 13 residues. V lost 1 base and J 1 base, leaving 5 bases between the germline ends. The germline gives CDR1 SGHRS, CDR2 YFSETQ. CDR3 sequence (DNA): TGCGCCAGCAGCTTGTCATCCCAAGAGACCCAGTACTTC. Translation: CASSLSSQETQYF. The full variable domain, in which reference TRBV5-1 and TRBJ2-5 provide the parts outside the CDR3, is KAGVTQTPRYLIKTRGQQVTLSCSPISGHRSVSWYQQTPGQGLQFLFEYFSETQRNKGNFPGRFSGRQFSNSRSEMNVSTLELGDSALYLCASSLSSQETQYFGPGTRLLVL.

The CDR3: CAISESSRREQYF. As DNA, the CDR3 is TGTGCCATCAGTGAGTCAAGCCGTCGGGAGCAGTACTTC. V and J are TRBV10-3 and TRBJ2-7; D not certain. V lost 0 bases and J lost 7, with 10 bases in between. Germline values: CDR1 ENHRY, CDR2 SYGVKD. The CDR3 sequence is 13 residues long.

This clonotype was counted only a few times. The chain employs TRBV6-6 and TRBJ2-7; 7 nucleotides agree with TRBD1. Germline assignment: CDR1 MNHNY and CDR2 SVGAGI (reference sequence). This CDR3 is built from 13 residues. V lost 0 bases to trimming and J lost 12 bases; unmatched junction nucleotides: 8. The CDR3 sequence is CASSYSSRGQPYF. CDR3 sequence (DNA): TGTGCCAGCAGTTACTCGAGTAGGGGACAGCCGTACTTC.

There are many counts of this clonotype. The rearrangement joins TRBV5-5 to TRBJ2-3; TRBD2 matches 7 bases. The CDR3 is made up of 18 amino acids. Germline V gives CDR1 SGHKS, CDR2 YYEKEE (reference sequence). The junction had 10 bases not matched to a gene; V was cut back by 0 bases and J by 0 bases. The CDR3 sequence: CASSLATGGTGSTDTQYF. CDR3 coding DNA: TGTGCCAGCAGCTTGGCTACGGGGGGAACCGGTAGCACAGATACGCAGTATTTT.

This clonotype has just a few counts. The chain couples TRBV6-8 to TRBJ2-1; 9 bases fit TRBD2. With V trimmed by 6 bases and J by 0 bases, 9 bases remained unmatched. The length of the CDR3 is 17 residues. Germline V gene sequence: CDR1 MNHGY, CDR2 SAAAGT. CDR3 in DNA: TGTGCCAGCAGCCCCGGACTAGCGCGGCGCTCCTACAATGAGCAGTTCTTC. Protein sequence: CASSPGLARRSYNEQFF.

In its sample, this clonotype was seen a few times. The CDR3 nucleotides read TGCAGTGCTAGGACTAGCGGGAGCTACGAGCAGTACTTC. It is translated as CSARTSGSYEQYF. This sequence joins TRBV20-1 and TRBJ2-7, with 12 bases identical to TRBD2. CDR3 length: 13 residues. The germline V gene encodes CDR1 DFQATT and CDR2 SNEGSKA (reference sequence). V was pared by 3 bases and J by 3 bases, with 0 bases of the junction left unmatched.

There are a few counts of this clonotype. The J gene is TRBJ1-4, the V gene TRBV12-3 or TRBV12-4, with D unresolved. The V end was cut by 8 bases, the J end by 10 bases, with 23 bases between. This CDR3 is 15 amino acids long. Here the CDR3 DNA reads TGTGCCAGCCGGTTCGGGAAGGTATCTGGAGGAAAACTGTTTTTT. Protein: CASRFGKVSGGKLFF.

Of note for this clonotype: It may be a read error: a sequence one base away is much more abundant. CDR3 coding DNA: TGCGCCAGCAGCCCGGACATGGCCTACGAGCAGTACTTC. Its protein product is CASSPDMAYEQYF. This rearrangement joins TRBV5-1 to TRBJ2-7; D is possibly TRBD1 (5 bases). V lost 4 bases and J 2 bases, leaving 10 bases between the germline ends. CDR3 length: 13 residues. Germline CDR1 and CDR2: SGHRS and YFSETQ.

This chain connects TRBV4-2 to TRBJ2-3; the match to TRBD2 covers 8 bases. The CDR3 length is 16 residues. V lost 3 bases and J lost 6; bases outside the gene matches: 11. Germline CDR1 LGHNA, CDR2 YNFKEQ. For the CDR3, the DNA is TGTGCCAGCAGCCAGGTAGCGGGGAGGCATCGGGATACGCAGTATTTT. Amino acid sequence: CASSQVAGRHRDTQYF.

The sample holds a few counts of this clonotype. The chain carries TRBV6-2 or TRBV6-3 and TRBJ2-3; 9 bases map to TRBD2. Germline-derived CDR1 and CDR2 are MNHEY and SVGEGT. There are 16 residues in the CDR3. V gave up 5 bases and J gave up 6 bases; unmatched junction bases: 12. As DNA, the CDR3 is TGTGCCAGCAGTCCCTTGGCGGGAGGGCCATGGGATACGCAGTATTTT. This codes for CASSPLAGGPWDTQYF.

The CDR3 region is CASSSSGGPADTQYF. DNA for the CDR3: TGCGCCAGCAGTTCTAGCGGGGGCCCGGCTGATACGCAGTATTTT. This chain links TRBV5-1 with TRBJ2-3, with 10 bases fitting TRBD2. Germline trimming cut 5 bases from V and 6 bases from J; bases unmatched to any gene: 9. The CDR3 sequence is 15 residues long. Looked up from germline, CDR1 is SGHRS and CDR2 is YFSETQ.

This clonotype appeared a few times. The chain couples TRBV19 to TRBJ2-2; a possible D gene is TRBD1 (5 bases). The germline gives CDR1 LNHDA, CDR2 SQIVND (reference sequence). The V and J ends lost 1 base and 5 bases respectively, with 11 bases between them. The CDR3 loop spans 15 amino acids. This CDR3 is CASSIVGQGTGELFF. CDR3 DNA sequence: TGTGCCAGTAGTATAGTCGGCCAGGGTACCGGGGAGCTGTTTTTT.